This TCR beta chain is drawn from a study of OX40 agonist ivuxolimab in advanced cancers. Study-level results: Several nonresponders also turned out to have low normalized T-cell clonal expansion.

This clone was counted a few times. Its specificity is unknown. Trimming cost V 5 bases and J 6 bases, with 10 bases left between them. The CDR3 sequence is 12 residues long. The germline CDR1 and CDR2 sequences are MDHEN and SYDVKM. Produced via immunoSEQ multiplex PCR; TCRdb's table is partial and in-frame only. The sample consists of around 71,000 clones, approximately 90% of them appearing once. This chain links TRBV28 with TRBJ1-2; D gene ambiguous. The material was CD4+ or CD8+ T cells sorted from blood, obtained in a trial of the OX40 agonist ivuxolimab. The receptor's source is an adult with an advanced solid tumor such as melanoma, head and neck, liver or kidney cancer. CDR3 sequence reads: CASSLRTDGYTF. CDR3 in DNA: TGTGCCAGCAGTCTACGGACCGATGGCTACACCTTC.